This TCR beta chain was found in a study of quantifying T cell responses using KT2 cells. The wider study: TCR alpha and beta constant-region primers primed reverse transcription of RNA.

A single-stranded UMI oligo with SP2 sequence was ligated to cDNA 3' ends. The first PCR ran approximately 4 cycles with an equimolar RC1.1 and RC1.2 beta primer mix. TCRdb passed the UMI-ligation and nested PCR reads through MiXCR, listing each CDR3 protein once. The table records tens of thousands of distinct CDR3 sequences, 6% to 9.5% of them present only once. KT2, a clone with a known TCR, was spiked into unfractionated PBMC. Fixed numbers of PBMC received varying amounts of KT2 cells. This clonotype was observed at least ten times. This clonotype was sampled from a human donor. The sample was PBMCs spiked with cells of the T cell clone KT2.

The CDR3 here is CASSPSPPVGADTQYF. The CDR3 DNA reads as TGTGCCAGCAGCCCGTCCCCCCCCGTTGGGGCAGATACGCAGTATTTT. V and J are TRBV5-4 and TRBJ2-3; no firm D call. This CDR3 region has 16 residues. CDR1 and CDR2 (germline): SGHNT, YYREEE (reference sequence). V was trimmed by 4 bases and J by 4 bases, leaving 19 bases between them.